This record concerns one T cell receptor beta chain sequence. What it binds is unknown. Each CDR3 protein gets one entry after TCRdb re-called the RT-PCR reads with MiXCR. The sample consists of about 480,000 distinct CDR3 sequences, around 25% of them appearing once. V was pared by 4 bases and J by 7 bases, with 8 bases of the junction left unmatched. Germline-derived CDR1 and CDR2 are SGHRS and YFSETQ. The CDR3 is made up of 15 amino acids. These data belong to a study of response to subunit inactivated influenza vaccine. Study-wide results and limits: Each seasonal influenza vaccination recruits few new T cells, the authors suggested.

The J gene is TRBJ2-2, the V gene TRBV5-1; TRBD1 matches at 9 bases. The sample in question was CD4+ T cells sorted from PBMCs, obtained 5 to 6 days after vaccination. The clonotype comes from a man aged 45-60 years who received an inactivated influenza vaccine. CDR3 DNA sequence: TGCGCCAGCAGCCGTGATACAGGGGGCCACGGGGAGCTGTTTTTT. Its translation is CASSRDTGGHGELFF. Together with reference TRBV5-1 and TRBJ2-2, the CDR3 gives the full variable domain: KAGVTQTPRYLIKTRGQQVTLSCSPISGHRSVSWYQQTPGQGLQFLFEYFSETQRNKGNFPGRFSGRQFSNSRSEMNVSTLELGDSALYLCASSRDTGGHGELFFGEGSRLTVL.